A single TCR beta chain is shown here with its context. Its antigen is not known. Lactation, pregnancy, other autoimmune disease or uncontrolled infection excluded patients. The CDR3 has 17 amino acids. CDR1 SGHVS and CDR2 FNYEAQ come from the germline V gene. V dropped 5 bases and J dropped 0; count of bases not matched to a gene: 10. This specimen comes from a study of T cells in Graves' hyperthyroidism and ophthalmopathy. Amplification yielded TCR beta CDR3 regions, with RNA transcripts as the source. HTBI primers were used for first-round RT-PCR of the TCR CDR3. TCRdb independently ran MiXCR on the multiplex PCR reads; one entry per CDR3 protein. The table lists a few hundred thousand distinct CDR3 sequences, about 45% of them singletons. Study-level findings and limits: Most expanded thyroid clonotypes above 0.001 also appeared in blood.

The sequencing input was peripheral blood or thyroid tissue (not recorded which). This TCR derives from a woman between 18 and 30 years old with Graves' hyperthyroidism. The V call is TRBV7-6, the J call TRBJ2-7; 10 nucleotides match TRBD2. CDR3 protein: CASSPSLAGAGSYEQYF. The CDR3 region has the DNA TGTGCCAGCAGCCCTAGCCTAGCGGGAGCCGGCTCCTACGAGCAGTACTTC. Full variable domain (rest looked up from reference TRBV7-6 and TRBJ2-7): GAGVSQSPRYKVTKRGQDVALRCDPISGHVSLYWYRQALGQGPEFLTYFNYEAQQDKSGLPNDRFSAERPEGSISTLTIQRTEQRDSAMYRCASSPSLAGAGSYEQYFGPGTRLTVT.